Below are 21 T cell receptor beta chains sequenced from a single sample in a study of T cell responses to AZD1222 COVID-19 vaccine. This table comes from immunoSEQ multiplex PCR, and its TCRdb copy is limited to in-frame clones, with some not included. The sample has roughly 100,000 clones; roughly 88% are singletons. The material sequenced was peripheral blood, taken 28 days after the second AZD1222 dose. All receptors come from an adult who received the AZD1222 COVID-19 vaccine.

This rearrangement joins TRBV7-8 to TRBJ1-5; no clear D. Germline-derived CDR1 and CDR2 are SGHVS and FQNEAQ. The CDR3 totals 14 residues. Trimming stripped 6 bases from V and 0 bases from J, with 9 bases between. CDR3 coding DNA: TGTGCCAGCAGTTTTACAGATAGCAATCAGCCCCAGCATTTT. As protein: CASSFTDSNQPQHF.

The genes are TRBV20-1 and TRBJ2-5; no definite D call. Germline CDR1 DFQATT, CDR2 SNEGSKA (reference sequence). The CDR3 sequence is 10 residues long. Trimming took 7 bases from V and 5 from J, leaving 8 bases between them. CDR3 sequence (DNA): TGCAGTGTCGACCGGGAGACCCAGTACTTC. It specifies CSVDRETQYF.

The chain couples TRBV5-1 to TRBJ2-7, with 9 bases that match TRBD1. CDR3 size: 14 residues. Trimming cost V 2 bases and J 4 bases; bases outside gene matches: 4. Germline V gives CDR1 SGHRS, CDR2 YFSETQ. CDR3 residues: CASSFPGQGYEQYF. The CDR3 coding sequence is TGCGCCAGCAGCTTCCCGGGACAGGGTTACGAGCAGTACTTC.

The genes are TRBV9 and TRBJ2-2; 7 nucleotides line up with TRBD2. This CDR3 is built from 14 residues. V shed 1 base, J shed 6 bases, and the junction held 3 bases outside the gene matches. Germline loops: CDR1 SGDLS, CDR2 YYNGEE. The DNA for the CDR3 is TGTGCCAGCAGCGTACGGGGGGAGGCCGGGGAGCTGTTTTTT. Its translation is CASSVRGEAGELFF.

This chain uses TRBV9 with TRBJ1-2; 7 bases agree with TRBD1. The CDR3 spans 16 residues. Trimming at V came to 4 bases and at J to 3 bases, leaving 12 bases not matched to a gene. Germline V gene sequence: CDR1 SGDLS, CDR2 YYNGEE. CDR3 protein: CASSTRDSKVHYGYTF. In DNA, the CDR3 is TGTGCCAGCAGCACCCGGGACAGCAAAGTCCACTATGGCTACACCTTC.

The CDR3, as DNA: TGTGCCAGCAGAGCAGACCTGGACACTGAAGCTTTCTTT. The encoded protein is CASRADLDTEAFF. V and J are TRBV12-3 or TRBV12-4 and TRBJ1-1; D remains ambiguous. Trimming took 6 bases from V and 3 from J, leaving 11 bases between them. The CDR3 runs 13 residues.

Only one count was recorded for this clone. The chain employs TRBV12-3 or TRBV12-4 and TRBJ1-4; D gene uncertain. The CDR3 runs to 12 residues. The V gene lost 2 bases and the J gene lost 7 bases, with 5 bases spanning the gap. The CDR3 here is CASSLLSEKLFF. In DNA form, the CDR3 reads TGTGCCAGCAGTTTATTGTCTGAAAAACTGTTTTTT.

V gene TRBV7-9 combines with J gene TRBJ1-6; tentatively, D is TRBD1 (5 bases). This CDR3 contains 15 residues. Germline V gene sequence: CDR1 SEHNR, CDR2 FQNEAQ (reference sequence). Between the trimmed V and J ends, which lost 8 bases and 9 bases, there was a span of 20 bases. CDR3 sequence reads: CASSSSGQGFSPLHF. As DNA, the CDR3 is TGTGCCAGCTCTTCTTCCGGGCAGGGATTTTCACCCCTCCACTTT.

The chain couples TRBV7-3 to TRBJ2-1; a possible D gene is TRBD2 (6 bases). Germline V gives CDR1 SGHTA, CDR2 FQGTGA. Between the trimmed V and J ends, which lost 0 bases and 6 bases, there was a span of 9 bases. The length of the CDR3 is 14 residues. In nucleotides, the CDR3 is TGTGCCAGCAGCTTAACTAGCGGCCTCAATGAGCAGTTCTTC. This sequence encodes CASSLTSGLNEQFF. The full variable domain, its missing parts supplied by reference TRBV7-3 and TRBJ2-1, is GAGVSQTPSNKVTEKGKYVELRCDPISGHTALYWYRQSLGQGPEFLIYFQGTGAADDSGLPNDRFFAVRPEGSVSTLKIQRTERGDSAVYLCASSLTSGLNEQFFGPGTRLTVL.

This clone was detected only once. At one of its ends the junction is not consistent with the germline gene, which may arise from a read error. V and J are TRBV7-2 and TRBJ1-1; no firm D call. This CDR3 contains 13 residues. Germline V CDR1 and CDR2: SGHTA, FQGNSA. CDR3 DNA sequence: TGTGCCAGCAGCCTAGCCGAGGGAACTGAAGCTTTCTTT. Translation gives CASSLAEGTEAFF.

For the CDR3, the DNA is TGCGCCAGCAGCACGACAGGGGGCCGCTACAATGAGCAGTTCTTC. This sequence encodes CASSTTGGRYNEQFF. The V gene is TRBV5-1, the J gene TRBJ2-1; TRBD1 aligns across 10 bases. Germline CDR1 is SGHRS and CDR2 is YFSETQ. J was trimmed by 3 bases and V by 4 bases; bases with no gene match: 4. CDR3 size: 15 residues.

The chain couples TRBV7-3 to TRBJ2-3; D possibly corresponds to TRBD2 (7 bases). This CDR3 contains 18 residues. Germline CDR1 SGHTA, CDR2 FQGTGA. V was trimmed by 5 bases and J by 6 bases, leaving 27 bases between them. The DNA for the CDR3 is TGTGCCAGCAGCCCGAACCCCTCCGAAGGGGGGGCTTTTGATACGCAGTATTTT. Protein: CASSPNPSEGGAFDTQYF. Filled out from reference TRBV7-3 and TRBJ2-3, the complete variable domain reads GAGVSQTPSNKVTEKGKYVELRCDPISGHTALYWYRQSLGQGPEFLIYFQGTGAADDSGLPNDRFFAVRPEGSVSTLKIQRTERGDSAVYLCASSPNPSEGGAFDTQYFGPGTRLTVL.

The chain carries TRBV6-5 and TRBJ1-2; 8 bases are a match to TRBD1. Trimming at V came to 7 bases and at J to 4 bases, leaving 5 bases not matched to a gene. Germline CDR1 MNHEY, CDR2 SVGAGI. This CDR3 has 13 amino acids. This chain's CDR3 is CASIGQGGYGYTF. The CDR3 coding sequence is TGTGCCAGCATTGGACAGGGTGGCTATGGCTACACCTTC.

V and J are TRBV6-1 and TRBJ1-1; 11 nucleotides agree with TRBD1. The V segment lost 4 bases and the J segment 4 bases; nucleotides outside the gene matches: 11. The CDR3 is 17 amino acids. The germline V gene has CDR1 MNHNS and CDR2 SASEGT. The CDR3 sequence is CASSAGTGGSRRTEAFF. As DNA, the CDR3 is TGTGCCAGCAGTGCAGGGACAGGGGGATCTCGCCGCACTGAAGCTTTCTTT.

This clone occurred once. The genes are TRBV30 and TRBJ1-1; D possibly corresponds to TRBD1 (5 bases). V was cut by 4 bases and J by 5 bases, with 26 bases left in between. The germline CDR1 and CDR2 sequences are GTSNPN and SVGIG (reference sequence). The CDR3 is 17 residues long. CDR3 loop: CAWNFIKGRQGWTEAFF. For the CDR3, the DNA is TGTGCCTGGAACTTTATTAAAGGTCGGCAGGGCTGGACTGAAGCTTTCTTT.

This clone has a count of ten or more. The CDR3: CASSKQGSNQPQHF. The CDR3 DNA reads as TGTGCCAGCAGCAAGCAGGGGTCCAATCAGCCCCAGCATTTT. The genes are TRBV7-2 and TRBJ1-5, with D perhaps matching TRBD1 (6 bases). CDR3 size: 14 residues. Between the trimmed V and J ends, which lost 5 bases and 3 bases, there was a span of 11 bases. Germline CDR1 reads SGHTA; CDR2 reads FQGNSA.

The V and J genes are TRBV19 and TRBJ2-3; TRBD1 matches 8 bases. Trimming at V came to 3 bases and at J to 9 bases, leaving 8 bases not matched to a gene. The CDR3 is 14 residues long. Germline CDR1 reads LNHDA; CDR2 reads SQIVND (reference sequence). For the CDR3, the DNA is TGTGCCAGTAGTATTGGACAGGGCGTTAGGACGCAGTATTTT. This sequence encodes CASSIGQGVRTQYF.

V gene TRBV4-3 combines with J gene TRBJ1-2; 7 bases map to TRBD1. After removal of 0 bases from V and 4 bases from J, the junction contained 11 bases not matched to a gene. The CDR3 is 17 residues long. Germline lookup yields CDR1 LGHNA and CDR2 YSLEER. Here the CDR3 DNA reads TGCGCCAGCAGCCAAGAAGGTGGGGCAGGGGGGATCTATGGCTACACCTTC. Translation: CASSQEGGAGGIYGYTF.

The gene calls are TRBV9 and TRBJ2-2, with 9 positions matching TRBD1. The CDR3 runs to 16 residues. Germline values: CDR1 SGDLS, CDR2 YYNGEE. J gave up 4 bases and V 3 bases, and 7 bases lay outside the gene matches. The DNA of the CDR3 is TGTGCCAGCAGCGCATGGGACAGGGAAATCACCGGGGAGCTGTTTTTT. Protein product: CASSAWDREITGELFF.

This clone was seen a single time. The chain couples TRBV4-3 to TRBJ1-5, with D perhaps TRBD1 (6 bases). V lost 0 bases and J lost 7, with 13 bases in between. Germline loops: CDR1 LGHNA, CDR2 YSLEER. The CDR3 loop spans 15 amino acids. The CDR3 bases are TGCGCCAGCAGCCAAGATGCCCAGGGACAACAGCCCCAGCATTTT. Its protein product is CASSQDAQGQQPQHF.

The J gene is TRBJ2-1, the V gene TRBV3-1 (or the pseudogene TRBV3-2), with TRBD1 identical over 9 bases. After removal of 7 bases from V and 4 bases from J, the junction contained 5 bases not matched to a gene. CDR1 LGHDT and CDR2 YNNKEL come from the germline V gene (reference sequence). This CDR3 comprises 14 residues. This CDR3 reads CASIATGGYNEQFF. As DNA, the CDR3 is TGTGCCAGCATCGCGACAGGGGGGTACAATGAGCAGTTCTTC.